Here is one TCR beta chain with its context. The target antigen is unknown. The PCR employed 60 Vbeta primers together with 13 Jbeta primers. Libraries were prepared by immunoSEQ multiplex PCR; TCRdb keeps only in-frame clonotypes and omits some of them. The table lists 100,000 or so clones, about 80% of them singletons. This entry belongs to a study of cytomegalovirus exposure and HLA in healthy donors. General observations from the study: Sequencing probably produced one cluster of sequence variants that were highly shared. Relative to the approximately 630-donor mean, N-insertions were reportedly fewer in an Asian-associated ancestry cluster in a later analysis. The productive fraction for most TCR beta V segments was about 87% or about 30% in an earlier analysis.

Trimming removed 0 bases at V and 2 bases at J, with 11 bases between. The CDR3 is made up of 15 amino acids. Germline lookup yields CDR1 SGHRS and CDR2 YFSETQ. This sequence was found in a man aged 35 to 55 in good health and CMV-seronegative. This chain links TRBV5-1 with TRBJ1-2; tentatively, D is TRBD1 (6 bases). Sequenced material: PBMCs. This CDR3 reads CASSLGLGGNYGYTF. Written as DNA, the CDR3 is TGCGCCAGCAGCTTGGGCCTAGGGGGAAACTATGGCTACACCTTC.